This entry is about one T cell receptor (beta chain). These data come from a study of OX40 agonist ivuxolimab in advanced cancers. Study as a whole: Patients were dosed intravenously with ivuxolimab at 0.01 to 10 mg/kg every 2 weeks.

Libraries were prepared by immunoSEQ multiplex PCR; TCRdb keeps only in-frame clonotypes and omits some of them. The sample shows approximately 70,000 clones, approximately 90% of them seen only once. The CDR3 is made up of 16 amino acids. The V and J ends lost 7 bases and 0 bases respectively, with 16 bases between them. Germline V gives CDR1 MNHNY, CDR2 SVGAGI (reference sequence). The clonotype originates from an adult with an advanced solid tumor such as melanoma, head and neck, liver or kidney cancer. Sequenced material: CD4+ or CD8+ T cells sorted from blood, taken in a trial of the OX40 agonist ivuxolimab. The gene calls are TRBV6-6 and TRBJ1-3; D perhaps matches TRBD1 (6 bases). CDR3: CASTPPGALSGNTIYF. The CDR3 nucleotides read TGTGCCAGCACCCCTCCAGGGGCCCTCTCTGGAAACACCATATATTTT.